This TCR beta chain was identified during a study of neurological immune-mediated disorders. This clonotype was picked up many times. Each CDR3 protein gets one entry after TCRdb re-called the 5' RACE reads with MiXCR. The sample lists tens of thousands of distinct CDR3 sequences, about 13% seen once, with approximately 12% in the top ten. The CDR3 has 12 residues. Trimming shortened V by 4 bases and J by 9 bases, and 13 bases separated the two germline ends. In germline, CDR1 is SQVTM, CDR2 ANQGSEA. The receptor was derived from a woman aged 55-69 years with HTLV-1-associated myelopathy (HAM/TSP). Sequencing was carried out using PBMCs. This rearrangement joins TRBV29-1 to TRBJ2-1, with D possibly matching TRBD2 (5 bases). The CDR3 region is CSVVDYEVEQFF. The CDR3 DNA follows: TGCAGCGTTGTTGACTACGAGGTTGAGCAGTTCTTC.